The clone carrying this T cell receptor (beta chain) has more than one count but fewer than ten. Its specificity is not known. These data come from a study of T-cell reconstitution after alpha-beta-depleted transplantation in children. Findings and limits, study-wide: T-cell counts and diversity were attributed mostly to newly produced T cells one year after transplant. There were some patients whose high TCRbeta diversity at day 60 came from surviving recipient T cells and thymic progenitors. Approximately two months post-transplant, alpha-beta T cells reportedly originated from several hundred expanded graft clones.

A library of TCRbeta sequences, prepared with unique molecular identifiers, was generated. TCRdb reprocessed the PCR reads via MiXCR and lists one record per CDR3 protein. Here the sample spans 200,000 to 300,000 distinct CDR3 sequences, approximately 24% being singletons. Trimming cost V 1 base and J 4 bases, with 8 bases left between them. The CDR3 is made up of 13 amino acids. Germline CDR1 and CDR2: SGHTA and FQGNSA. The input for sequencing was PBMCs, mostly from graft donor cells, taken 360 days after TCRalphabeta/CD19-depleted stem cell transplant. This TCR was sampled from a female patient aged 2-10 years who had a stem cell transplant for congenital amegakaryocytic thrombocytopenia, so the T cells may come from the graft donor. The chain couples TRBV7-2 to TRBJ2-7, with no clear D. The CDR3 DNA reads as TGTGCCAGCAGCTTAGAGAAGTTGTACGAGCAGTACTTC. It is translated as CASSLEKLYEQYF.